The 16 T cell receptor beta chains given below trace back to one sample, sequenced in a study of cytotoxic CD8 clonotypes in ibrutinib-treated CLL. The table came from immunoSEQ multiplex PCR; TCRdb's copy has only in-frame clones and leaves some out. The repertoire includes more than 200,000 clones, roughly 74% of them detected once, and over 15% sits in the top ten. The specimen comprised PBMCs, sampled after 24 months of ibrutinib treatment. These TCRs come from a human donor with chronic lymphocytic leukemia.

This chain links TRBV21-1 with TRBJ2-4; the table names TRBD1, a call not compared with the DNA. TRBV21-1 is shown as a pseudogene. The CDR3 spans 18 residues. CDR3 in DNA: TGTGCCAGCAGCAAAGAAGGACACCCCTCCCCGGCCAAAAACATTCAGTACTTC. This codes for CASSKEGHPSPAKNIQYF.

This chain uses TRBV20-1 with TRBJ2-7, with 9 bases lining up with TRBD1. Trimming at V came to 5 bases and at J to 6 bases, leaving 2 bases not matched to a gene. The CDR3 totals 11 residues. Germline V gene data show CDR1 as DFQATT and CDR2 as SNEGSKA (reference sequence). The CDR3 protein is CSAQQGAEQYF. CDR3 coding DNA: TGCAGTGCTCAACAGGGGGCCGAGCAGTACTTC.

The J gene is TRBJ2-2, the V gene TRBV28; possible D gene TRBD1, 5 bases. With 5 bases removed from V and 2 bases from J, the gap between germline ends came to 9 bases. The germline gives CDR1 MDHEN, CDR2 SYDVKM. This CDR3 has 14 amino acids. The CDR3 loop reads CASSGDSNTGELFF. DNA of the CDR3: TGTGCCAGCAGTGGTGACAGTAACACCGGGGAGCTGTTTTTT.

The rearrangement joins TRBV30 to TRBJ2-7, with D tentatively TRBD2 (5 bases). The CDR3 covers 14 residues. V gave up 0 bases and J gave up 0 bases, with 9 bases separating them. CDR1 and CDR2 from the germline V gene are GTSNPN and SVGIG (reference sequence). Here the CDR3 DNA reads TGTGCCTGGAGTGTAGGAGGCAGCTCCTACGAGCAGTACTTC. Its translation is CAWSVGGSSYEQYF. The whole variable domain, filled in from reference TRBV30 and TRBJ2-7, reads SQTIHQWPATLVQPVGSPLSLECTVEGTSNPNLYWYRQAAGRGLQLLFYSVGIGQISSEVPQNLSASRPQDRQFILSSKKLLLSDSGFYLCAWSVGGSSYEQYFGPGTRLTVT.

This chain joins TRBV7-8 and TRBJ1-2; D remains unclear. The CDR3 totals 13 residues. V was trimmed by 5 bases and J by 2 bases, leaving 9 bases between them. From germline, CDR1 is SGHVS and CDR2 FQNEAQ. The CDR3 coding sequence is TGTGCCAGCAGCCCGGGAGAAAACTATGGCTACACCTTC. Amino acids: CASSPGENYGYTF.

This chain uses TRBV7-9 with TRBJ2-7; D is ambiguous. The CDR3 is 12 amino acids. Germline assignment: CDR1 SEHNR and CDR2 FQNEAQ (reference sequence). The V end was cut by 5 bases, the J end by 3 bases, with 8 bases between. The CDR3, as DNA: TGTGCCAGCAGCCAACAGAACTACGAGCAGTACTTC. Protein: CASSQQNYEQYF.

This clone was observed once. DNA of the CDR3: TGTGCCAGCAGTGATCGGGGGGCTGGGACTGAAGCTTTCTTT. Residues: CASSDRGAGTEAFF. V usage is TRBV2 and J usage is TRBJ1-1; a weak D match, TRBD1 (6 bases). Germline CDR1 reads SNHLY; CDR2 reads FYNNEI. The V and J ends lost 3 bases and 5 bases respectively, with 13 bases between them. The CDR3 totals 14 residues.

In regard to this clone: Sequence at one end of the junction differs from germline and may be a read error. For the CDR3, the DNA is TGTGCCAGCAGTGAAACGGACAGGGGGCGACGGTTC. Its translation: CASSETDRGRRF. V gene TRBV28 combines with J gene TRBJ2-7, with 11 bases matching TRBD1. CDR1 and CDR2 from the germline V gene are MDHEN and SYDVKM. The CDR3 is 12 amino acids.

This clone was seen a single time. The J gene is TRBJ2-1, the V gene TRBV14, with 11 bases identical to TRBD2. The CDR3 loop spans 16 amino acids. Germline V gene lookup returns CDR1 SGHDN and CDR2 FVKESK. V shed 3 bases and J 8 bases; nucleotides not matched to a gene: 9. CDR3 residues: CASSHPIAGGPHEQFF. The CDR3 DNA sequence: TGTGCCAGCAGCCACCCTATAGCGGGAGGGCCTCATGAGCAGTTCTTC.

The chain couples TRBV27 to TRBJ2-7; D assignment may be TRBD1 or TRBD2 (6 bases each). Trimming pared 6 bases from V and 0 bases from J, leaving 15 bases between. The germline V gene encodes CDR1 MNHEY and CDR2 SMNVEV (reference sequence). The CDR3 is 15 residues long. The CDR3 spells CASSRGGTFSYEQYF. The DNA of the CDR3 is TGTGCCAGCAGCCGAGGGGGGACCTTCTCCTACGAGCAGTACTTC.

J is TRBJ1-1 and V is TRBV9; D perhaps matches TRBD1 (5 bases). This CDR3 comprises 16 residues. Germline lookup yields CDR1 SGDLS and CDR2 YYNGEE. V was trimmed by 3 bases and J by 4 bases, leaving 19 bases between them. The CDR3 nucleotides are TGTGCCAGCAGCGCTCACAGGTGGACGGCGGGCACTGAAGCTTTCTTT. This encodes CASSAHRWTAGTEAFF.

This clone has only a few counts. V is TRBV23-1 and J is TRBJ2-5; 12 positions agree with TRBD2. TRBV23-1 falls under the ORF class, with uncertain function. The trim removed 6 bases at V and 4 bases at J, leaving 3 bases unmatched. The CDR3 extends over 14 amino acids. In DNA, the CDR3 is TGCGCCAGCAGCCGGACTAGCGGGATAGAGACCCAGTACTTC. Protein: CASSRTSGIETQYF.

The chain has TRBV28 and TRBJ2-7; the match to TRBD1 covers 9 bases. The length of the CDR3 is 17 residues. The J segment lost 7 bases and the V segment lost 3 bases, leaving 16 bases of the junction unmatched. Germline V gene sequence: CDR1 MDHEN, CDR2 SYDVKM. The CDR3 loop reads CASSFIPGGDRVHEQYF. As DNA, the CDR3 is TGTGCCAGCAGTTTCATCCCTGGGGGGGACAGGGTCCATGAGCAGTACTTC.

Comments on this clone: This CDR3 is also generated by other DNA sequences in the sample. The J gene is TRBJ1-4, the V gene TRBV7-9; D unclear. This CDR3 spans 15 amino acids. Trimming cost V 5 bases and J 7 bases, with 17 bases left between them. Germline values: CDR1 SEHNR, CDR2 FQNEAQ (reference sequence). CDR3 residues: CASSQRERDAEKLFF. The DNA of the CDR3 is TGTGCCAGCAGCCAGAGAGAACGTGATGCTGAAAAACTGTTTTTT.

This rearrangement joins TRBV27 to TRBJ2-1, with D maybe TRBD2 (5 bases). CDR1 MNHEY and CDR2 SMNVEV come from the germline V gene (reference sequence). V dropped 8 bases and J dropped 3 bases, with 14 bases sitting between them. The CDR3 has 14 amino acids. The CDR3 DNA reads as TGTGCCAGCGCTTGGGCGGGCGGCTACAATGAGCAGTTCTTC. It codes for CASAWAGGYNEQFF.

This clone was recorded a few times. V gene TRBV12-5 combines with J gene TRBJ1-1; D is unclear. The germline V and J ends were trimmed by 1 base and 0 bases, with 3 bases remaining between them. Germline V CDR1 and CDR2: LGHNT, FRNRAP. This CDR3 is built from 13 residues. CDR3 nucleotides: TGTGCTAGTGGTTTGGGAGTGAACACTGAAGCTTTCTTT. Translating gives CASGLGVNTEAFF. Full variable domain (missing parts from reference TRBV12-5 and TRBJ1-1): DARVTQTPRHKVTEMGQEVTMRCQPILGHNTVFWYRQTMMQGLELLAYFRNRAPLDDSGMPKDRFSAEMPDATLATLKIQPSEPRDSAVYFCASGLGVNTEAFFGQGTRLTVV.